A selection of T cell receptor beta chains follows, all from one sample in a study of glioma-infiltrating T cells. One entry per CDR3 protein, called by TCRdb with MiXCR from the multiplex PCR reads. The table shows about 210,000 distinct CDR3 sequences, with 25% to 35% occurring only once. Material for sequencing was glioma tissue, nonneoplastic brain tissue, or PBMCs (not recorded which). These receptors originate from a human donor with low-grade glioma or glioblastoma, undergoing nonglioma brain surgery, or in good health (not recorded which). Both conserved end residues are part of each CDR3. The order of the fields is V gene, J gene, D gene, clone size, CDR3 DNA, CDR3 protein. The D gene is left open where the match is weak. Size values are once, few and many counts, or a class for expanded clones, and some rows have none.

>TRBV19|TRBJ2-1|TRBD1|.
TGTGCCAGTAGTATAGGGACAGGAAGCAATGAGCAGTTCTTC
CASSIGTGSNEQFF
>TRBV5-8|TRBJ2-2|.|few
TGTGCCAGCAGCAAGGGACTGCCGCGCACCGGGGAGCTGTTTTTT
CASSKGLPRTGELFF
>TRBV18|TRBJ2-5|.|.
TGTGCCAGCTCACCACCGGGCAGGGTTGAGACCCAGTACTTC
CASSPPGRVETQYF
>TRBV5-1|TRBJ2-3|.|few
TGCGCCAGCATGCTAGGTCCTAGCACAGATACGCAGTATTTT
CASMLGPSTDTQYF
>TRBV28|TRBJ1-2|.|many
TGTGCCAGCAGTTCGCGATCCTATGGCTACACCTTC
CASSSRSYGYTF
>TRBV12-3/TRBV12-4|TRBJ2-7|.|few
TGTGCCAGCAGCCTCTCCCCGGGAGAGCTGATTAGGGGGGAGCAGTACTTC
CASSLSPGELIRGEQYF
>TRBV28|TRBJ2-1|.|many
TGTGCCAGCAGTTTTTGGGCGATCAATGAGCAGTTCTTC
CASSFWAINEQFF
>TRBV20-1|TRBJ2-7|.|many
TGCAGTGCTAGAGGGGCCGGGGGCTCTATCGAGCAGTACTTC
CSARGAGGSIEQYF
>TRBV20-1|TRBJ1-1|.|.
TGCAGTGCTAGACTCGACACTGAGGCTTTCTTT
CSARLDTEAFF
>TRBV6-6|TRBJ1-2|TRBD1|.
TGTGCCAGCAGAGCAGGGGGCGCCGGCTATGGCTACACCTTC
CASRAGGAGYGYTF
>TRBV6-1|TRBJ2-7|.|.
TGTGCCAGCAGTCGACAGGCGAAAGATTCCTACGAGCAGTACTTC
CASSRQAKDSYEQYF
>TRBV5-6|TRBJ2-5|TRBD1|once
TGTGCCAGCAGCCCTACCGGGACAGGCTTGGAAGAGACCCAGTACTTC
CASSPTGTGLEETQYF
>TRBV7-3|TRBJ2-5|TRBD2|.
TGTGCCAGCAGCCCTAGCGGGAGGCAAGAGACCCAGTACTTC
CASSPSGRQETQYF
>TRBV15|TRBJ1-4|.|many
TGTGCCACCAGCAGAGAAGTCGCAACTAATGAAAAACTGTTTTTT
CATSREVATNEKLFF
>TRBV29-1|TRBJ2-5|TRBD2|.
TGCAGCGTTGGTATACTAGCGGGATCAGAGACCCAGTACTTC
CSVGILAGSETQYF
>TRBV6-2/TRBV6-3|TRBJ2-2|TRBD2|many
TGTGCCAGCAGCCAATTGGGAGCGGGGGCGAACACCGGGGAGCTGTTTTTT
CASSQLGAGANTGELFF
>TRBV27|TRBJ2-1|TRBD1|many
TGTGCCAGCACTCACAAGGGACAGGGGGTCCACAATGAGCAGTTCTTC
CASTHKGQGVHNEQFF
>TRBV6-1|TRBJ2-1|.|many
TGTGCCAGCAGTCCCCCAGGGCCCTACAATGAGCAGTTCTTC
CASSPPGPYNEQFF
>TRBV6-5|TRBJ2-7|TRBD2|many
TGTGCCAGCAGTTACTCTCGGGGGGGCACCTACGAGCAGTACTTC
CASSYSRGGTYEQYF
>TRBV7-2|TRBJ2-5|.|few
TGTGCCAGCAGCCGTCAGGGACCGGGGGAGACCCAGTACTTC
CASSRQGPGETQYF
>TRBV12-3/TRBV12-4|TRBJ1-1|TRBD1|few
TGTGCCAGCAGCGCCGGACAGGGGCGATTAGAAGCTTTCTTT
CASSAGQGRLEAFF
>TRBV6-1|TRBJ2-1|TRBD2|many
TGTGCCAGCAGACAGCTAGCGGCCTACAATGAGCAGTTCTTC
CASRQLAAYNEQFF
>TRBV7-2|TRBJ2-1|.|many
TGTGCCAGCAGCTCAGGACCAGGGCGGGAGCAGTTCTTC
CASSSGPGREQFF
>TRBV29-1|TRBJ2-3|.|many
TGCAGCGTTTGGGCCAGGGCTCTCGATACGCAGTATTTT
CSVWARALDTQYF
>TRBV7-2|TRBJ2-4|.|once
TGTGCCAGCAGAGGGGATATAGCCAAAAACATTCAGTACTTC
CASRGDIAKNIQYF
>TRBV4-1|TRBJ1-5|.|many
TGCGCCAGCAGCCAAGAGGGTCAGCCCCAGCATTTT
CASSQEGQPQHF
>TRBV2|TRBJ1-1|.|many
TGTGCCAGCAGCACAGGGTTTGGCAAAACTGAAGCTTTCTTT
CASSTGFGKTEAFF
>TRBV7-2|TRBJ2-2|.|.
TGTGCCAGCAGCACGGATCCACTAGCTCTCGGGGAGCTGTTTTTT
CASSTDPLALGELFF
>TRBV2|TRBJ2-3|.|many
TGTGCCAGCGGCTCTTCCTATACGCAGTATTTT
CASGSSYTQYF
>TRBV28|TRBJ1-1|.|many
TGTGCCAGCAGGTTAGGGGGGGGTGAAGCTTTCTTT
CASRLGGGEAFF
>TRBV14|TRBJ2-3|.|many
TGTGCCAGCAGCCAAGGAGTTAGCACAGATACGCAGTATTTT
CASSQGVSTDTQYF
>TRBV12-3/TRBV12-4|TRBJ1-3|.|.
TGTGCCAGCAGTTTAAGGTTACCGAGATCTGGAAACACCATATATTTT
CASSLRLPRSGNTIYF
>TRBV28|TRBJ1-1|TRBD1|many
TGTGCCAGCAGTTCCCCGGGACAGCGAATCAAGGGGACTGAAGCTTTCTTT
CASSSPGQRIKGTEAFF
>TRBV29-1|TRBJ1-5|.|few
TGCAGCGCTATTGACTCGGGGAGCAGCAATCAGCCCCAGCATTTT
CSAIDSGSSNQPQHF
>TRBV29-1|TRBJ2-5|.|many
TGCAGCGGTGGTTGGGGGACGGGGGAGACCCAGTACTTC
CSGGWGTGETQYF
>TRBV9|TRBJ2-1|TRBD1|few
TGTGCCAGCAGCGAAGGACAGGGGGACGGTATGGGCTACAATGAGCAGTTCTTC
CASSEGQGDGMGYNEQFF